This T cell receptor beta chain was documented in a study of spatial heterogeneity in lung cancer. Study conclusions and caveats: Whereas they appeared in blood less at follow-up, ubiquitous expanded tumor TCRs appeared there more at resection.

MiXCR, run by TCRdb on the 5' RACE reads, gives a single entry per CDR3 protein. This table holds under 25,000 distinct CDR3 sequences, around 5.3% found once. This clonotype turned up a few times. The antigen remains undetermined. Time point meaning: sample taken at primary tumor resection. Some 72 TRACERx patients with early, untreated non-small cell lung cancer donated samples. There are 16 residues in the CDR3. The ends were cut back, 3 bases at V and 5 bases at J, with 16 bases in the middle. Sequencing was performed on PBMCs, taken at surgery. This clonotype originated in a male donor with early-stage non-small cell lung cancer. The chain uses TRBV12-3 or TRBV12-4 and TRBJ1-4; weak D call: TRBD1 (5 bases). This CDR3 reads CASSFSPGTRNEKLFF. The CDR3 DNA reads TGTGCCAGCAGTTTCTCTCCCGGGACTCGAAATGAAAAACTGTTTTTT.